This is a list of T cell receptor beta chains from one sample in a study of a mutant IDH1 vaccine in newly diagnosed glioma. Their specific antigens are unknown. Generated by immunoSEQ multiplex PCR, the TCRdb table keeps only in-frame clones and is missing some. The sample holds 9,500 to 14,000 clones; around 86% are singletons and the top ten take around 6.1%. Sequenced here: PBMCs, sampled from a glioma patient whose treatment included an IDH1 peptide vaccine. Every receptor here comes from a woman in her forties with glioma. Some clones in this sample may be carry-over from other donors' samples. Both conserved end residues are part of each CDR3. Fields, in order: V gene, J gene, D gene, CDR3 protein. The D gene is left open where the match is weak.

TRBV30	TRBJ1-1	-	CAWSVSWTEAFF
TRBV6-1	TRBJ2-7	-	CASSEGQGGEEQYF
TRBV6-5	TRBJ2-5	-	CASSYEGETQYF
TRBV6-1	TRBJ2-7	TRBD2	CASSEPGTSKAYEQYF
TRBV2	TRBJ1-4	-	CASSPISVREKLFF
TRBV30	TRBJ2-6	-	CAWSVQLSSGANVLTF
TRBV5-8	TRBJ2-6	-	CASSPSSGANVLTF
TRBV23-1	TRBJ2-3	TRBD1	CASSFPTGGGRDTQYF
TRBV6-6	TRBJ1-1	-	CASSHLSEAFF
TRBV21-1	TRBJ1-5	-	CASRRGAQHF
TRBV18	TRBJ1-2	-	CASSLERQAETF
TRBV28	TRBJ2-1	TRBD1	CASSSPRTGDGGRRDNEQFF
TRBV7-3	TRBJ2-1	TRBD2	CASSAKGLAGQNEQFF
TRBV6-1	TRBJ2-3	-	CASSEELEGTDTQYF
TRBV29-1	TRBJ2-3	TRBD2	CSVDGGDTQYF
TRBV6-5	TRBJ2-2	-	CASSYSPVNTGELFF
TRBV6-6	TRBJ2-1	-	CASRGGTDAYNEQFF
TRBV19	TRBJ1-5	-	CASSIRSEPQHF
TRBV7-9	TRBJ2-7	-	CASSILYEQYF
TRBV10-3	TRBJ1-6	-	CAISGDLGSPLHF
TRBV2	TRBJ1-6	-	CASSPDTWDSPLHF
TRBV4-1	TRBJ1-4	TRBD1	CASSPEGAGGKLFF
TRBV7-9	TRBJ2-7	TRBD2	CASSLWTSGSSYEQYF
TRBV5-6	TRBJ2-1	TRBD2	CASSLRLAGSHEQFF